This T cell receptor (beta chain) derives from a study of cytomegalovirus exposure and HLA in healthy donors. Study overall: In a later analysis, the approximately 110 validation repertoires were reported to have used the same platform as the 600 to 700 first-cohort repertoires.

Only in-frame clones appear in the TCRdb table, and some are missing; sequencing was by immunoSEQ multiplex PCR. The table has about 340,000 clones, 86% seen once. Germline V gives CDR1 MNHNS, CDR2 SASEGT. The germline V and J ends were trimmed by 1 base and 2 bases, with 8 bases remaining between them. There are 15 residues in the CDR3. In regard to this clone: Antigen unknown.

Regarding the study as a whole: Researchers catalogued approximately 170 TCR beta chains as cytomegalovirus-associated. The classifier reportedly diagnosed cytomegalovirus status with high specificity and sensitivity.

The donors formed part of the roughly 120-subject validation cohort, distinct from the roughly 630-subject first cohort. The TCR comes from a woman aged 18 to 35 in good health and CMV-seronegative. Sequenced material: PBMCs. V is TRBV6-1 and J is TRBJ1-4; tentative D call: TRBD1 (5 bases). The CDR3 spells CASSEGGHTNEKLFF. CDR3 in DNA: TGTGCCAGCAGTGAAGGCGGACACACTAATGAAAAACTGTTTTTT.